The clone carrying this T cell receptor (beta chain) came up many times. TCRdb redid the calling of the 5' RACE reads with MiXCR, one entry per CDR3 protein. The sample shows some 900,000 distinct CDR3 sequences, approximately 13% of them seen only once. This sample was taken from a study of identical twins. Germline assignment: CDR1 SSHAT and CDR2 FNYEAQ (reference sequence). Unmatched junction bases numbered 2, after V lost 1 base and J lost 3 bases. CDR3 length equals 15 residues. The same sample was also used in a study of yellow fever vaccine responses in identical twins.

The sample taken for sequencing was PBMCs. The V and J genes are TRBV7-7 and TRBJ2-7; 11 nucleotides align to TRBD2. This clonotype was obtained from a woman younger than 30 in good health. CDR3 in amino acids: CASSLDSGRDYEQYF. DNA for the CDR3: TGTGCCAGCAGCTTAGATAGCGGGAGGGACTACGAGCAGTACTTC.